The sequence of this T cell receptor (beta chain) was determined in a study of T cell responses to AZD1222 COVID-19 vaccine. TCRdb keeps only in-frame clones here, not all; method: immunoSEQ multiplex PCR. This table holds about 82,000 clones, more than 90% found once. Germline loops: CDR1 MNHNY, CDR2 SVGAGI (reference sequence). The V end lost 2 bases, the J end lost 2 bases, and 12 bases lay between the germline ends. The CDR3 loop spans 15 amino acids. Sample: peripheral blood, taken on day 0 of AZD1222 vaccination. The source is an adult in good health. V is TRBV6-6 and J is TRBJ1-1, with D maybe TRBD1 (5 bases). The CDR3 protein is CASSYTGTGNTEAFF. CDR3 nucleotide sequence: TGTGCCAGCAGTTACACGGGGACGGGAAACACTGAAGCTTTCTTT.